Described below is a single TCR beta chain sequence and its context. This clonotype was counted a few times. Its antigen specificity is not known. It has no much larger one-base neighbor in the sample; base qualities were not kept. According to the germline V gene (reference sequence), CDR1 reads MNHEY and CDR2 reads SMNVEV. The V end loses 3 bases and the J end loses 3 bases, and a stretch of 21 bases separates them. The CDR3 goes from the cysteine to the phenylalanine over 17 residues. The kept DNA is CDR3 alone, 51 bases in frame from the first base. This entry belongs to a study of T cells in Graves' hyperthyroidism and ophthalmopathy (dated by TCRdb to 2018 to 2020). Study-level background: Peripheral blood samples were taken at the time of initial diagnosis, prior to any treatment. To identify distinguishing TCR V-J signatures, a discovery cohort of 95 to 100 patients was used, comprising some 43 with Graves' ophthalmopathy and 57 with stable Graves' hyperthyroidism. The 100 or so discovery patients were randomly divided into training and test sets at a 7:3 ratio. The paper describes TCR Vbeta CDR3 sequencing of 135 peripheral blood samples, made up of about 41 ophthalmopathy patients, around 78 hyperthyroidism patients and 17 progressor patients. In about 6 Graves' hyperthyroidism patients, the study also compared T-cell repertoires from thyroid tissue with T-cell repertoires from blood. Once sampling was done, hyperthyroidism patients were given methimazole at a starting dose of 30 mg daily, whereas ophthalmopathy patients were given high-dose intravenous methylprednisolone. An independent validation cohort of around 19 hyperthyroidism patients and approximately 15 patients who later progressed to ophthalmopathy tested prospective prediction of ophthalmopathy. What the research found in general, with its limitations: Most expanded thyroid clonotypes (frequency above 0.001) were also detected in blood, suggesting blood repertoires may reflect thyroid immune responses. No statistical method was used to set the sample size in advance, and investigators knew the group allocation. In validation, progression to ophthalmopathy was predicted by the model with almost 71% sensitivity and 72.22% specificity, a median of roughly 6.4 months before onset. A model built on a 13 V-J signature distinguished ophthalmopathy from stable hyperthyroidism, reaching 85% to 90% sensitivity and around 81% specificity in cross-validation and 80%/75% in testing.

The TCR beta CDR3 regions were amplified from the RNA transcripts. The first round of RT-PCR for the TCR CDR3 was performed with the HTBI primer set and the Qiagen OneStep RT-PCR kit. A second multiplex PCR round built the libraries, followed by size selection and purification. Libraries were sequenced paired-end with 100 bp reads on an Illumina HiSeq2000. The study's processing was this. SOAPnuke was used to process the raw data, removing reads that contained adapters or uncalled bases, had a mean Phred below 15, or lacked an exact match to the constant primer or identifier. COPE v1.2.5 was used to merge the high-quality paired reads, and each unique nucleotide sequence was defined as a clonotype. Clonotypes were aligned to IMGT TRBV, TRBD and TRBJ reference segments using MiTCR v1.1. Only V-J combinations with frequency above 0.0001, covering 99.2% of repertoires, were analysed. A TCS score was defined as the ratio of F50 (clonal expansion) to E x V (chaos), with BLOSUM62-based TCRdist applied between CDR3 peptides within each V-J. Welch's t-statistics and random forest reduced just over 500 V-J features to 13, which were used in a naive Bayes classifier (R e1071). TCRdb passed the public sequencing reads through fastp at Q25 and MiXCR, retaining productive beta sequences. Each entry is one CDR3 protein sequence, shown with its most common DNA and genes. The V and J calls follow TCRdb's processing rather than the paper's. The sample data list a few hundred thousand distinct CDR3 sequences, and about a fifth of these were observed just once. About 26% of the sample belongs to the ten largest clones.

Stable Graves' hyperthyroidism was defined as the absence of progression to ophthalmopathy over 18 months of follow-up. The hyperthyroidism patients were between 18 and 65 years old and newly diagnosed, with a disease duration of less than 2 months. The study excluded patients with uncontrolled infections, other autoimmune diseases, pregnancy or lactation. Diagnoses relied on clinical symptoms, serum thyroxine and TRAb, thyroid ultrasound and orbital computed tomography. PBMCs were separated from roughly 10 ml of fresh peripheral blood using Ficoll-Paque density gradient centrifugation. Total RNA was extracted using Trizol reagent, and RNA quality was assessed on an Agilent 2100 Bioanalyzer.

In this chain, TRBV27 is recombined with TRBJ2-7; TRBD2 is a weak D gene call, 6 bases matching. Sequenced material: blood. This sequence originates from a man younger than 30 with Graves' hyperthyroidism. The DNA sequence follows: TGTGCCAGCAGTTTCTCAGCCCCTTTGGGAGGCTTCTACGAGCAGTACTTC. Translated, this is CASSFSAPLGGFYEQYF.